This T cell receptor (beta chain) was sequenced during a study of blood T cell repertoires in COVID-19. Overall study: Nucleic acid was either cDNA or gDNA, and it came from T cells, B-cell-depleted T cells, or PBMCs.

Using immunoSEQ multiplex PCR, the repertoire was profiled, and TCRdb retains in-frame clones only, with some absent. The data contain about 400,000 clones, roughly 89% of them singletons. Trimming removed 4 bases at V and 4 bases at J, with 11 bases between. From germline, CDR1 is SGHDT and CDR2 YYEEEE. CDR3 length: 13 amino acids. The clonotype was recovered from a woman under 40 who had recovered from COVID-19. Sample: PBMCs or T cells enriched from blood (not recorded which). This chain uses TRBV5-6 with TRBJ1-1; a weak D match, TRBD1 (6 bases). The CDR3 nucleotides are TGTGCCAGCAGCCTACAGGGATTCACTGAAGCTTTCTTT. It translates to CASSLQGFTEAFF.